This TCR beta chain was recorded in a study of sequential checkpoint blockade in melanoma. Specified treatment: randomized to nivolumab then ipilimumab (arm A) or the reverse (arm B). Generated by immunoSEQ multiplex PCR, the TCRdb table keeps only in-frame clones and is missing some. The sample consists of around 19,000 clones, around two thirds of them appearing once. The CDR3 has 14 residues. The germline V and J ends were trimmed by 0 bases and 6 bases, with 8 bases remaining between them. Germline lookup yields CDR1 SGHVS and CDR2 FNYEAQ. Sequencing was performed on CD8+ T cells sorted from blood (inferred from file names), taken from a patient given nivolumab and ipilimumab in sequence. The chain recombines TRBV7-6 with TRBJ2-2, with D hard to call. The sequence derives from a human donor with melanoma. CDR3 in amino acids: CASSLAGGAGELFF. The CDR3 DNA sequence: TGTGCCAGCAGCTTAGCAGGTGGAGCCGGGGAGCTGTTTTTT.